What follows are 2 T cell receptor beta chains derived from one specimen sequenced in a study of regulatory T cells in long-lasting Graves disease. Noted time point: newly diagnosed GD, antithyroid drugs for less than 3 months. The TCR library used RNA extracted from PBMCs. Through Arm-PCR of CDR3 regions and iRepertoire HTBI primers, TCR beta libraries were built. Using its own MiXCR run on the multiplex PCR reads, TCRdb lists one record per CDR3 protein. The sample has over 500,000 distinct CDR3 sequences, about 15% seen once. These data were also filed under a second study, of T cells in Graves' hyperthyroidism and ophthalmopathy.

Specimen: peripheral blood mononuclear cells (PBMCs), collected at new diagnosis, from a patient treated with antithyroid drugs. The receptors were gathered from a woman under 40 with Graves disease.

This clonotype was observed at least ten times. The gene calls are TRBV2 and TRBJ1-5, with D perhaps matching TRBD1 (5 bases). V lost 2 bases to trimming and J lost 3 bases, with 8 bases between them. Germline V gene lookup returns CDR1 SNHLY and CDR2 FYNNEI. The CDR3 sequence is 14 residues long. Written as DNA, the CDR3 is TGTGCCAGCAGTGAACAAGGGGACAATCAGCCCCAGCATTTT. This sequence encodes CASSEQGDNQPQHF.

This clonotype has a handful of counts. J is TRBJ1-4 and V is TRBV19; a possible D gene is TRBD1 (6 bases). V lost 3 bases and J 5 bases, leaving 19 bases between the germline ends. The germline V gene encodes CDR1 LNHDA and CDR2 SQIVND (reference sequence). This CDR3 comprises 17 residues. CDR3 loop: CASSMGDGQWRNEKLFF. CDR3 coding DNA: TGTGCCAGTAGTATGGGCGACGGACAGTGGCGCAATGAAAAACTGTTTTTT.